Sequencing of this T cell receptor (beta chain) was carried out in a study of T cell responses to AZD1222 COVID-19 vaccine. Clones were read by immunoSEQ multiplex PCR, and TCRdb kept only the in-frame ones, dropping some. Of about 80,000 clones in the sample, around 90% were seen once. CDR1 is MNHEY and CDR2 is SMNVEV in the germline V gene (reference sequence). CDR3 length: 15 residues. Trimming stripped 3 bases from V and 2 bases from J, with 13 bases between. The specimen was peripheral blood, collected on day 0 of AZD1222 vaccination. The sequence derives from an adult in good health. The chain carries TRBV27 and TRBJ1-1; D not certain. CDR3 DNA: TGTGCCAGCAGTTTTCTTGGACGGGAAAACACTGAAGCTTTCTTT. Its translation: CASSFLGRENTEAFF.